This T cell receptor (beta chain) stems from a study of PD-L1 blockade in urothelial cancer. Data came from immunoSEQ multiplex PCR; TCRdb stores just in-frame clones and leaves some out. The sample has 98,000 or so clones, around 90% seen once; the top ten hold approximately 1.5%. The CDR3 loop spans 18 amino acids. V shed 0 bases and J 4 bases; nucleotides not matched to a gene: 12. Looked up from germline, CDR1 is LGHNA and CDR2 is YSLEER. Indicated time point: pretreatment peripheral blood. The J gene is TRBJ2-5, the V gene TRBV4-3, with 9 positions matching TRBD2. The specimen was PBMCs, collected around atezolizumab (anti-PD-L1) treatment. The receptor's source is a man in his sixties with urothelial cancer. The CDR3 sequence is CASSQDAGAGGPLETQYF. As DNA, the CDR3 is TGCGCCAGCAGCCAAGATGCCGGGGCGGGGGGGCCGCTAGAGACCCAGTACTTC.